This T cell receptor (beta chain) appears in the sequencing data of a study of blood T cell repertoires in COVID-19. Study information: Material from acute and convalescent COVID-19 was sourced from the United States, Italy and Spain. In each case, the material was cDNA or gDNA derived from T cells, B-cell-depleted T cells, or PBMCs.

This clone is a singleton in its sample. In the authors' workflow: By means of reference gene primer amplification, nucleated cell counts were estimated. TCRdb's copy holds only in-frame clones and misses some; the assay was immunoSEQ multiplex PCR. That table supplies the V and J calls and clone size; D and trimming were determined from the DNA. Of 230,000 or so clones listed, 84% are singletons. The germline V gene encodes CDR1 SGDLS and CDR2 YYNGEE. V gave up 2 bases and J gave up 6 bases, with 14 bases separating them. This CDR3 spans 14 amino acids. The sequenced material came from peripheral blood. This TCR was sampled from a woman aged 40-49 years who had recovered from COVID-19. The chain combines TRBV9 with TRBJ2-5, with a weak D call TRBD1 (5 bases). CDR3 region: CASSVTWGDQTQYF. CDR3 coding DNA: TGTGCCAGCAGCGTTACATGGGGCGACCAGACCCAGTACTTC.